This is a list of T cell receptor beta chains from one sample in a study of spatial heterogeneity in lung cancer. TCRdb ran MiXCR on the 5' RACE reads and lists one entry per CDR3 protein. The sample lists 39,000 or so distinct CDR3 sequences; roughly 7.4% were seen once. The sample consisted of PBMCs, taken at surgery. These receptors originate from a male donor with early-stage non-small cell lung cancer. The CDR3 runs from the conserved cysteine through the conserved F or W. The D gene is left open where the match is weak. Some rows mark clone size as missing; the rest say once, few, many or name a class of expanded clone.

size,D,J,V,DNA,CDR3
-,-,TRBJ2-5,TRBV7-6,TGTGCCAGCGGGGGGGGGCAGAAAGAGACCCAGTACTTC,CASGGGQKETQYF
few,-,TRBJ2-4,TRBV7-8,TGTGCCAGCAGCTTAGTTGCTTCTGGAAACATTCAGTACTTC,CASSLVASGNIQYF
few,TRBD1,TRBJ2-5,TRBV20-1,TGCAGTGCCGACCCAACAACAGGGGTGGGAGAGACCCAGTACTTC,CSADPTTGVGETQYF
many,-,TRBJ2-1,TRBV20-1,TGCAGTGCTAGAGGACAGGTTGAAAATGAGCAGTTCTTC,CSARGQVENEQFF
few,-,TRBJ2-5,TRBV6-5,TGTGCCAGCAGTTTCCTAGCTGGTGGGGGCCTAGAGACCCAGTACTTC,CASSFLAGGGLETQYF
many,TRBD1,TRBJ2-7,TRBV6-5,TGTGCCAGCAGTTCTGTCCCGGGACAGGGGTCCTACGAGCAGTACTTC,CASSSVPGQGSYEQYF
many,-,TRBJ1-2,TRBV25-1,TGTGCCAGCAGTGAATTGGGGGCAGCCAACTCCTATGGCTACACCTTC,CASSELGAANSYGYTF
many,TRBD2,TRBJ2-1,TRBV29-1,TGCAGCGACATTAGCGGGAGGGCCGACAATGAGCAGTTCTTC,CSDISGRADNEQFF
-,-,TRBJ1-3,TRBV6-1,TGTGCCAGCAGTGAGAGGACGGCCAGCTCTGGAAACACCATATATTTT,CASSERTASSGNTIYF
-,-,TRBJ1-2,TRBV12-3/TRBV12-4,TGTGCCAGCAAGACCCCAGGGGACTATGGCTACACCTTC,CASKTPGDYGYTF
-,-,TRBJ1-1,TRBV30,TGTGCCTGCAGCCGACAGACTAACACTGAAGCTTTCTTT,CACSRQTNTEAFF
many,-,TRBJ1-2,TRBV9,TGTGCCAGCAGCGTAGACAGGTTCTACACCTTC,CASSVDRFYTF
-,-,TRBJ2-3,TRBV7-2,TGTGCCAGCAGCTTAGAATCCCGCTTTAGAGGCGGCCACACAGATACGCAGTATTTT,CASSLESRFRGGHTDTQYF
-,TRBD1,TRBJ2-1,TRBV7-2,TGTGCCAGCCAACGGGACAGTTCCTACAATGAGCAGTTCTTC,CASQRDSSYNEQFF
few,TRBD1,TRBJ1-4,TRBV5-1,TGCGCCAGCAGCTCGGGACAGGAAGGAGAAAAACTGTTTTTT,CASSSGQEGEKLFF
few,TRBD1,TRBJ1-4,TRBV3-1,TGTGCCAGCAGCCAAGATGTCGGGGACAGCGCAACTAATGAAAAACTGTTTTTT,CASSQDVGDSATNEKLFF
medium-sized,-,TRBJ2-7,TRBV24-1,TGTGCCACCAGTGATCCGGCAGGAAGCGGGTCCTACGAGCAGTACTTC,CATSDPAGSGSYEQYF
few,-,TRBJ1-5,TRBV6-1,TGTGCCAGCAGTGATATCAATCAGCCCCAGCATTTT,CASSDINQPQHF
many,-,TRBJ1-5,TRBV29-1,TGCAGCGTTGAACTAGGAGGTAGCAATCAGCCCCAGCATTTT,CSVELGGSNQPQHF